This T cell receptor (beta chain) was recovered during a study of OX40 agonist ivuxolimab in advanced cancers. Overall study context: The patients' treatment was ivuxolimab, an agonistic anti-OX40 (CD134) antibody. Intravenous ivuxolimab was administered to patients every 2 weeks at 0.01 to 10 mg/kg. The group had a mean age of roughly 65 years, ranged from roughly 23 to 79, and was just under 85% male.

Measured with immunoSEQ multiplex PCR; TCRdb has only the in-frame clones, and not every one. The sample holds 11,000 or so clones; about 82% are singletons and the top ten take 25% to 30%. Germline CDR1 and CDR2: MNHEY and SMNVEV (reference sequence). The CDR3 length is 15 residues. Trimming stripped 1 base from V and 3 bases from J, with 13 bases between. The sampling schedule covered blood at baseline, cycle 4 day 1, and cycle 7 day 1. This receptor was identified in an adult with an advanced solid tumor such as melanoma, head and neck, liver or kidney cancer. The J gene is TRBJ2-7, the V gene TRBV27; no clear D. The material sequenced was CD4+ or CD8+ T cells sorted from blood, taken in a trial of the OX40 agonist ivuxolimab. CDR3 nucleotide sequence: TGTGCCAGCAGTTTATTGGGCTTAGAAGGCTACGAGCAGTACTTC. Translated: CASSLLGLEGYEQYF.